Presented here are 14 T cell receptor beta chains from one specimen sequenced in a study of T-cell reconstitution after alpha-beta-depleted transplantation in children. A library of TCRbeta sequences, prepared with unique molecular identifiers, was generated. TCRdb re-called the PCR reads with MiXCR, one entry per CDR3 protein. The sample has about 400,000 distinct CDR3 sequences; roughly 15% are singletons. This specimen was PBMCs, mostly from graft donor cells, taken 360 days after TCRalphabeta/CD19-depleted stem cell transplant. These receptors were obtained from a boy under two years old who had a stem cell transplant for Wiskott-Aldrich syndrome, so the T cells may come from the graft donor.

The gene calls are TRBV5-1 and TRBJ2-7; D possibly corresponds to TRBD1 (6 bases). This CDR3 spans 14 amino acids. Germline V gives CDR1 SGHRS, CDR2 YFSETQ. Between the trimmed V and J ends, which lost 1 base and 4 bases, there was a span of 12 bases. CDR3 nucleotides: TGCGCCAGCAGCTTGTGGGTTACAGGGTACGAGCAGTACTTC. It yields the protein CASSLWVTGYEQYF.

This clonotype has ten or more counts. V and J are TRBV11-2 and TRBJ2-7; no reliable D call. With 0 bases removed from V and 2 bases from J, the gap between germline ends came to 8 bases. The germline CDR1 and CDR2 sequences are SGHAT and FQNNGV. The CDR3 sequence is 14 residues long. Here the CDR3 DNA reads TGTGCCAGCAGCTTAGAGACGGGTCCCTACGAGCAGTACTTC. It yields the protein CASSLETGPYEQYF.

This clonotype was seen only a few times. CDR3 loop: CASSPTPLQNNTGELFF. In DNA, the CDR3 is TGTGCCAGCAGTCCCACCCCTCTACAAAACAACACCGGGGAGCTGTTTTTT. V and J are TRBV12-3 or TRBV12-4 and TRBJ2-2; D call uncertain. The CDR3 spans 17 residues. Trimming pared 5 bases from V and 2 bases from J, leaving 18 bases between.

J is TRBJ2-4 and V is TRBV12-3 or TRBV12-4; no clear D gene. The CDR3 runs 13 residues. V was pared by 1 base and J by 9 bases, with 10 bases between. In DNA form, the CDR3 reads TGTGCCAGCAGTTTAGGGGCCCCTGGCATTCAGTACTTC. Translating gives CASSLGAPGIQYF.

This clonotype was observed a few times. The CDR3 loop reads CAISRSSYEQYF. CDR3 DNA sequence: TGTGCCATCAGTCGGTCCTCCTACGAGCAGTACTTC. This sequence joins TRBV10-3 and TRBJ2-7, with D unresolved. The V gene lost 5 bases and the J gene lost 0 bases, with 5 bases spanning the gap. CDR3 length: 12 residues. Germline V gene data show CDR1 as ENHRY and CDR2 as SYGVKD.

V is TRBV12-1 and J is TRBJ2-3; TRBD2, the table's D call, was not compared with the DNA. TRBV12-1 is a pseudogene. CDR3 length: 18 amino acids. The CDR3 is CASSPERDPTFFTDTQYF. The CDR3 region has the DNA TGTGCCAGCAGCCCTGAGCGGGATCCTACCTTCTTCACAGATACGCAGTATTTT.

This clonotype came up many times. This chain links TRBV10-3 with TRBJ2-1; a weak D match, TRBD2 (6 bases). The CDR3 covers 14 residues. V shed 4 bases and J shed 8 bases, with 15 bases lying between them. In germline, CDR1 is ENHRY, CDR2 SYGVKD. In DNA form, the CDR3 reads TGTGCCATCAGTGTTTTAGCGGTTGGTGATGAGCAGTTCTTC. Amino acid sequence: CAISVLAVGDEQFF.

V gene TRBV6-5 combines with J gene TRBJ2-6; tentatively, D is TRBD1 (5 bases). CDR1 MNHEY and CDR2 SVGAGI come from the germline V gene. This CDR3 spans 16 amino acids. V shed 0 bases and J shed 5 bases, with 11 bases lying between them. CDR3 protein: CASSYSRQSRANVLTF. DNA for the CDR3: TGTGCCAGCAGTTACTCGCGACAGTCTAGGGCCAACGTCCTGACTTTC.

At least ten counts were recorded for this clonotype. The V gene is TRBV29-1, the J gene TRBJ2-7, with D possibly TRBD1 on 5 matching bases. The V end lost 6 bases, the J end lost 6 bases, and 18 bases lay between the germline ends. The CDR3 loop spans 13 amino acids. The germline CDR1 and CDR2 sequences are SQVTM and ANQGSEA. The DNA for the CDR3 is TGCAGCGTCCTTTCAGGGTTGGTCGGCGAGCAGTACTTC. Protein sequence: CSVLSGLVGEQYF.

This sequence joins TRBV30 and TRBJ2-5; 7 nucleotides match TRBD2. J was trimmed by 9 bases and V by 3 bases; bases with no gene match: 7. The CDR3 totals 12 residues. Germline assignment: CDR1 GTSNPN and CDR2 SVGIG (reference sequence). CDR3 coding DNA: TGTGCCTGGAGAGAGACTAGCAGGGCCCAGTACTTC. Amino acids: CAWRETSRAQYF.

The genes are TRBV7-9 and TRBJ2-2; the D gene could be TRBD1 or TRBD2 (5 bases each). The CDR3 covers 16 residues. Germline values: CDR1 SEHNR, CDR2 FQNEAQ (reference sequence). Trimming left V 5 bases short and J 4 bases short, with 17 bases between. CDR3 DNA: TGTGCCAGCAGCAAGGGACCCCCCAAGGGCACCGGGGAGCTGTTTTTT. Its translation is CASSKGPPKGTGELFF.

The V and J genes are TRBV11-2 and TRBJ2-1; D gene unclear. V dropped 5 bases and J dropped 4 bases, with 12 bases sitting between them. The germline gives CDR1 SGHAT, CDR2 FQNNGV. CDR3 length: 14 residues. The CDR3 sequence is CASSPFPGYNEQFF. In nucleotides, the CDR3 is TGTGCCAGCAGCCCTTTTCCCGGTTACAATGAGCAGTTCTTC. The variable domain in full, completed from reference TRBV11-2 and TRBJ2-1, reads EAGVAQSPRYKIIEKRQSVAFWCNPISGHATLYWYQQILGQGPKLLIQFQNNGVVDDSQLPKDRFSAERLKGVDSTLKIQPAKLEDSAVYLCASSPFPGYNEQFFGPGTRLTVL.

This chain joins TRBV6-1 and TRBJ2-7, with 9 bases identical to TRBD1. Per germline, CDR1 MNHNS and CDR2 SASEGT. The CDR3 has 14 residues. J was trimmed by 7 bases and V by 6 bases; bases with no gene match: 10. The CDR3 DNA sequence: TGTGCCAGCAGCCGCCGGGACAGGGCACAAGAGCAGTACTTC. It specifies CASSRRDRAQEQYF.

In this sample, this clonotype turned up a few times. This CDR3 reads CASSYSGPDTQYF. In DNA form, the CDR3 reads TGTGCCAGCAGTTACTCAGGACCAGATACGCAGTATTTT. The chain has TRBV6-5 and TRBJ2-3; D is unresolved. V gave up 0 bases and J gave up 4 bases, with 5 bases separating them. This CDR3 region has 13 residues. The germline V gene encodes CDR1 MNHEY and CDR2 SVGAGI.